The source of this T cell receptor beta chain is a study of blood T cell repertoires in COVID-19. Turning to the study itself: Whether acute or convalescent, the COVID-19 samples came from the United States, Italy and Spain. From T cells, B-cell-depleted T cells, or PBMCs came the material, which was cDNA or gDNA.

Per the original methods: It was from reference gene primer amplification that nucleated cell counts were estimated. Only in-frame clones appear in the TCRdb table, and some are missing; sequencing was by immunoSEQ multiplex PCR. V, J and clone size were drawn from that table, and D and trimming were deduced from the DNA. The repertoire holds about 250,000 clones, with 85% to 90% as singletons. V gave up 3 bases and J gave up 1 base; unmatched junction bases: 7. This CDR3 region has 17 residues. The germline CDR1 and CDR2 sequences are KGHSH and LQKENI. The source of this sequence is a woman aged 18-29 years who had recovered from COVID-19. The material sequenced was PBMCs or T cells enriched from blood (not recorded which). The J gene is TRBJ2-7, the V gene TRBV18; 12 bases agree with TRBD2. CDR3 DNA: TGTGCCAGCTCACCCCTAGCGGGGGGGCAAAATTCCTACGAGCAGTACTTC. Translated, it gives CASSPLAGGQNSYEQYF. The full variable domain, completed using reference TRBV18 and TRBJ2-7, is NAGVMQNPRHLVRRRGQEARLRCSPMKGHSHVYWYRQLPEEGLKFMVYLQKENIIDESGMPKERFSAEFPKEGPSILRIQQVVRGDSAAYFCASSPLAGGQNSYEQYFGPGTRLTVT.